This section outlines one TCR beta chain sequence together with its context. The CDR3 sequence is 14 residues long. Germline V lookup: CDR1 SEHNR, CDR2 FQNEAQ (reference sequence). The V end lost 4 bases, the J end lost 9 bases, and 16 bases lay between the germline ends. TCRdb's table, derived via immunoSEQ multiplex PCR, lists solely in-frame clones and lacks some. This sample has about 250,000 clones, with roughly 88% found just once. This record belongs to a study of blood T cell repertoires in COVID-19. This sequence was found in a woman aged 25 to 39 who had recovered from COVID-19. V gene TRBV7-9 combines with J gene TRBJ2-1, with D possibly being TRBD2 (7 bases). The sample consisted of PBMCs or T cells enriched from blood (not recorded which). Here the CDR3 reads CASSSSGLQGEQFF. CDR3 coding DNA: TGTGCCAGCAGCTCTAGCGGTCTACAGGGTGAGCAGTTCTTC.